This T cell receptor (beta chain) was captured by sequencing in a study of blood T cell repertoires in COVID-19. Turning to the study itself: Samples came from the United States, Italy and Spain, spanning acute and convalescent COVID-19. The cDNA or gDNA used as material had been derived from T cells, B-cell-depleted T cells, or PBMCs.

Per the original data handling: Reference gene primers were amplified, and this amplification served to estimate nucleated cell counts. Assay: immunoSEQ multiplex PCR; the TCRdb copy retains only in-frame clones and omits some. V and J calls and clone size are given by that table; D and trimming were obtained from the DNA. The sample shows roughly 100,000 clones, 75% to 90% of them seen only once. This CDR3 contains 16 residues. The V gene's germline CDR1 is KGHSH and CDR2 LQKENI. Trimming removed 0 bases from V and 1 base from J, with 12 bases in between. The receptor comes from a human donor in a cohort sampled during active or convalescent COVID-19. The chain combines TRBV18 with TRBJ1-1; D not certain. The sequencing input was peripheral blood. CDR3 amino acids: CASSPPAAGGNTEAFF. Here the CDR3 DNA reads TGTGCCAGCTCACCACCGGCAGCGGGAGGGAACACTGAAGCTTTCTTT.